This T cell receptor (beta chain) was profiled in a study of control samples from healthy donors and cancer patients. TCRdb's table, derived via immunoSEQ multiplex PCR, lists solely in-frame clones and lacks some. The data contain about 69,000 clones, roughly 90% of them singletons. V dropped 1 base and J dropped 5 bases, with 12 bases sitting between them. CDR3 length: 16 residues. Germline CDR1 and CDR2: SGHTA and FQGNSA. Sequenced material: PBMCs. The receptor was isolated from a man in his 60s with colorectal cancer. This rearrangement joins TRBV7-2 to TRBJ1-6, with a tentative D call TRBD1 (5 bases). Here the CDR3 reads CASSLVGTVNNSPLHF. For the CDR3, the DNA is TGTGCCAGCAGCTTAGTCGGGACGGTTAATAATTCACCCCTCCACTTT.